The 8 T cell receptor beta chains below come from one sample, sequenced in a study of blood T cells in healthy people across ages. Then a second PCR, running about 6 to 11 cycles, was carried out with a sample-barcoded 5' primer and a J-beta primer mix. Using its own MiXCR run on the 5' RACE reads, TCRdb lists one record per CDR3 protein. The sample shows about 510,000 distinct CDR3 sequences, over 25% of them seen only once. The data were also submitted as part of a second study, on T cells of mothers and their children.

The sequenced sample was blood. The source is a boy younger than 10 in good health.

The gene calls are TRBV2 and TRBJ1-1; 7 positions match TRBD1. The ends lost 6 bases at V and 7 bases at J; junction bases unmatched: 11. The CDR3 length is 14 residues. Germline CDR1 reads SNHLY; CDR2 reads FYNNEI. The CDR3 DNA reads TGTGCCAGCAGCGAGGGACAGAGGAAAGGTGAAGCTTTCTTT. This sequence encodes CASSEGQRKGEAFF.

This clonotype showed up just a few times. The V gene is TRBV30, the J gene TRBJ2-3; weak D call: TRBD2 (6 bases). Germline-derived CDR1 and CDR2 are GTSNPN and SVGIG (reference sequence). The CDR3 has 14 residues. V lost 5 bases and J lost 0, with 12 bases in between. CDR3 protein: CAWGGGTSTDTQYF. The CDR3 DNA is TGTGCCTGGGGGGGAGGTACTAGCACAGATACGCAGTATTTT.

For the CDR3, the DNA is TGTGCCAGCAGCTTTAATAGCGGGGGTGACCATGAGCAGTTCTTC. This encodes CASSFNSGGDHEQFF. The chain combines TRBV9 with TRBJ2-5; 9 bases align to TRBD2. The end of the DNA aligns better with TRBJ2-1, so the J call may be wrong. This CDR3 has 15 amino acids. The germline V gene encodes CDR1 SGDLS and CDR2 YYNGEE.

This clonotype was seen more than once but under ten times. The gene calls are TRBV21-1 and TRBJ1-4. TRBV21-1 is listed as a pseudogene. This CDR3 has 16 amino acids. The CDR3 DNA sequence: TGTGCCAGCGATCCCCAGAGAGGGTTAACTAATGAAAAACTGTTTTTT. Translated, it gives CASDPQRGLTNEKLFF.

The genes are TRBV11-1 and TRBJ2-5; D perhaps matches TRBD2 (6 bases). This CDR3 is built from 12 residues. Germline CDR1 SGHAT, CDR2 FQDESV (reference sequence). V lost 5 bases and J 11 bases, leaving 15 bases between the germline ends. CDR3 coding DNA: TGTGCCAGCAGCCCAGCGCGGGATCAGCAGTACTTC. It is translated as CASSPARDQQYF.

This clonotype occurred a few times. The rearrangement uses TRBV7-9 and TRBJ1-1; TRBD1 agrees at 8 bases. This CDR3 has 12 amino acids. Unmatched junction bases numbered 3, after V lost 5 bases and J lost 7 bases. Germline values: CDR1 SEHNR, CDR2 FQNEAQ (reference sequence). The DNA of the CDR3 is TGTGCCAGCAGCCGGACAGGGTTTGAAGCTTTCTTT. It specifies CASSRTGFEAFF.

This clonotype was found once. J is TRBJ2-4 and V is TRBV12-3 or TRBV12-4; 9 bases map to TRBD1. V trimming: 7 bases; J trimming: 8 bases; junction bases outside the gene matches: 9. The CDR3 runs 14 residues. CDR3 amino acids: CASTQDRGSDIQYF. As DNA, the CDR3 is TGTGCCAGCACACAGGACAGGGGCTCAGACATTCAGTACTTC.

The rearrangement joins TRBV12-3 or TRBV12-4 to TRBJ2-5, with D possibly being TRBD1 or TRBD2 (5 bases each). The CDR3 length is 14 residues. Trimming left V 8 bases short and J 5 bases short, with 18 bases between. The CDR3 DNA sequence: TGTGCCAGCGACACATCCCCTTGGGGGGAGACCCAGTACTTC. Translated: CASDTSPWGETQYF.